This is a list of T cell receptor beta chains from one sample in a study of cytomegalovirus exposure and HLA in healthy donors. Some clones are missing from TCRdb's copy, which holds only in-frame ones; the method was immunoSEQ multiplex PCR. The data contain roughly 330,000 clones, around 87% of them singletons. The sequenced sample was PBMCs. These receptors were obtained from a woman in her twenties or thirties in good health and CMV-seropositive. CDR3s include the opening cysteine and the closing phenylalanine or tryptophan. A D gene is named only where the DNA matches it firmly. Rows give clone size only sometimes, using once, few, many, or a class for an expanded clone.

clone_size: -
j_call: TRBJ2-1
d_call: -
v_call: TRBV27
cdr3_aa: CASSLRSSEQFF
cdr3_nt: TGTGCCAGCAGTTTACGGTCGTCTGAGCAGTTCTTC

clone_size: -
j_call: TRBJ1-5
d_call: -
v_call: TRBV30
cdr3_aa: CAWSLGGGQPQHF
cdr3_nt: TGTGCCTGGAGTCTGGGGGGAGGTCAGCCCCAGCATTTT

clone_size: -
j_call: TRBJ2-4
d_call: TRBD1
v_call: TRBV6-1
cdr3_aa: CASYRQGDIQYF
cdr3_nt: TGTGCCAGCTATCGACAGGGGGACATTCAGTACTTC

clone_size: -
j_call: TRBJ1-1
d_call: -
v_call: TRBV19
cdr3_aa: CASSIVQNTEAFF
cdr3_nt: TGTGCCAGTAGTATAGTACAAAACACTGAAGCTTTCTTT

clone_size: -
j_call: TRBJ2-7
d_call: -
v_call: TRBV4-3
cdr3_aa: CASSQEVQSNEQYF
cdr3_nt: TGCGCCAGCAGCCAAGAAGTACAGTCGAACGAGCAGTACTTC

clone_size: -
j_call: TRBJ1-1
d_call: -
v_call: TRBV9
cdr3_aa: CASSVVGRTEAFF
cdr3_nt: TGTGCCAGCAGCGTAGTAGGGAGGACTGAAGCTTTCTTT

clone_size: -
j_call: TRBJ2-3
d_call: TRBD2
v_call: TRBV9
cdr3_aa: CASSPRGSGGGTDTQYF
cdr3_nt: TGTGCCAGCAGCCCCCGGGGTAGCGGGGGGGGCACAGATACGCAGTATTTT

clone_size: -
j_call: TRBJ2-1
d_call: TRBD2
v_call: TRBV2
cdr3_aa: CASFRGGVYNEQFF
cdr3_nt: TGTGCCAGCTTTCGGGGGGGGGTTTACAATGAGCAGTTCTTC

clone_size: -
j_call: TRBJ2-7
d_call: -
v_call: TRBV7-9
cdr3_aa: CASSLGTGHYEQYF
cdr3_nt: TGTGCCAGCAGCTTAGGTACGGGACACTACGAGCAGTACTTC

clone_size: -
j_call: TRBJ1-6
d_call: -
v_call: TRBV6-1
cdr3_aa: CASSELRGRAPLHF
cdr3_nt: TGTGCCAGCAGTGAACTAAGGGGCAGGGCACCCCTCCACTTT

clone_size: once
j_call: TRBJ1-3
d_call: -
v_call: TRBV9
cdr3_aa: CASSAGVGENTIYF
cdr3_nt: TGTGCCAGCAGCGCTGGGGTAGGAGAAAACACCATATATTTT

clone_size: -
j_call: TRBJ2-7
d_call: -
v_call: TRBV19
cdr3_aa: CASSNPHSSSYEQYF
cdr3_nt: TGTGCCAGTAGTAACCCTCACAGTAGCTCCTACGAGCAGTACTTC

clone_size: -
j_call: TRBJ2-5
d_call: -
v_call: TRBV9
cdr3_aa: CASSVEGWGRETQYF
cdr3_nt: TGTGCCAGCAGCGTAGAGGGGTGGGGCAGAGAGACCCAGTACTTC

clone_size: -
j_call: TRBJ1-1
d_call: TRBD1
v_call: TRBV6-6
cdr3_aa: CASSSIQGEKAEAFF
cdr3_nt: TGTGCCAGCAGTTCCATACAGGGGGAGAAGGCTGAAGCTTTCTTT

clone_size: -
j_call: TRBJ1-6
d_call: -
v_call: TRBV14
cdr3_aa: CASSQDWGGWSPLHF
cdr3_nt: TGTGCCAGCAGCCAAGATTGGGGAGGTTGGTCACCCCTCCACTTT

clone_size: -
j_call: TRBJ1-5
d_call: -
v_call: TRBV15
cdr3_aa: CATSRALGENQPQHF
cdr3_nt: TGTGCCACCAGCAGAGCCCTCGGGGAGAATCAGCCCCAGCATTTT

clone_size: -
j_call: TRBJ2-7
d_call: -
v_call: TRBV15
cdr3_aa: CATSSPLAYEQYF
cdr3_nt: TGTGCCACCAGCAGTCCATTGGCCTACGAGCAGTACTTC

clone_size: -
j_call: TRBJ2-3
d_call: TRBD2
v_call: TRBV2
cdr3_aa: CASSEMWEGSTDTQYF
cdr3_nt: TGTGCCAGCAGTGAAATGTGGGAGGGAAGCACAGATACGCAGTATTTT

clone_size: once
j_call: TRBJ2-2
d_call: TRBD1
v_call: TRBV30
cdr3_aa: CAWSPQGQGNTGELFF
cdr3_nt: TGTGCCTGGAGTCCCCAGGGACAGGGTAACACCGGGGAGCTGTTTTTT

clone_size: -
j_call: TRBJ1-6
d_call: TRBD1
v_call: TRBV27
cdr3_aa: CASSLRLGGNSPLHF
cdr3_nt: TGTGCCAGCAGTTTAAGACTAGGGGGCAATTCACCCCTCCACTTT

clone_size: -
j_call: TRBJ2-3
d_call: -
v_call: TRBV4-2
cdr3_aa: CASSQEGTDTQYF
cdr3_nt: TGTGCCAGCAGCCAAGAGGGCACAGATACGCAGTATTTT

clone_size: -
j_call: TRBJ1-1
d_call: -
v_call: TRBV13
cdr3_aa: CASSLQPKNTEAFF
cdr3_nt: TGTGCCAGCAGCTTACAACCCAAGAACACTGAAGCTTTCTTT

clone_size: -
j_call: TRBJ1-5
d_call: -
v_call: TRBV27
cdr3_aa: CASSHQPAGLQPQHF
cdr3_nt: TGTGCCAGCAGCCATCAACCGGCAGGGCTTCAGCCCCAGCATTTT

clone_size: -
j_call: TRBJ2-6
d_call: -
v_call: TRBV4-2
cdr3_aa: CASSQDLSGANVLTF
cdr3_nt: TGTGCCAGCAGCCAAGATTTGTCTGGAGCCAACGTCCTGACTTTC

clone_size: -
j_call: TRBJ2-3
d_call: -
v_call: TRBV2
cdr3_aa: CASNFRATDTQYF
cdr3_nt: TGTGCCAGCAATTTCCGGGCCACAGATACGCAGTATTTT

clone_size: -
j_call: TRBJ2-7
d_call: -
v_call: TRBV5-4
cdr3_aa: CASSSPAGRVPYEQYF
cdr3_nt: TGTGCCAGCAGCTCCCCCGCCGGACGGGTCCCCTACGAGCAGTACTTC

clone_size: -
j_call: TRBJ1-4
d_call: TRBD1
v_call: TRBV2
cdr3_aa: CASRQQGVVNEKLFF
cdr3_nt: TGTGCCAGCAGGCAACAGGGGGTGGTGAATGAAAAACTGTTTTTT

clone_size: -
j_call: TRBJ1-2
d_call: -
v_call: TRBV2
cdr3_aa: CASIPLRDGYTF
cdr3_nt: TGTGCCAGCATCCCACTAAGGGATGGCTACACCTTC

clone_size: -
j_call: TRBJ2-4
d_call: -
v_call: TRBV5-4
cdr3_aa: CASSPSGVAKNIQYF
cdr3_nt: TGTGCCAGCAGCCCGTCGGGGGTAGCCAAAAACATTCAGTACTTC

clone_size: -
j_call: TRBJ2-1
d_call: TRBD2
v_call: TRBV9
cdr3_aa: CASSFPIGTSGRIRNEQFF
cdr3_nt: TGTGCCAGCAGCTTCCCGATTGGGACTAGCGGGAGGATACGGAATGAGCAGTTCTTC

clone_size: -
j_call: TRBJ2-1
d_call: -
v_call: TRBV4-1
cdr3_aa: CASSQDNAEPYNEQFF
cdr3_nt: TGCGCCAGCAGCCAAGATAACGCAGAGCCCTACAATGAGCAGTTCTTC

clone_size: -
j_call: TRBJ2-3
d_call: -
v_call: TRBV2
cdr3_aa: CASSQGPTDTQYF
cdr3_nt: TGTGCCAGCAGTCAGGGGCCCACAGATACGCAGTATTTT

clone_size: -
j_call: TRBJ1-1
d_call: -
v_call: TRBV28
cdr3_aa: CATFDREAFF
cdr3_nt: TGTGCCACCTTTGACAGGGAAGCTTTCTTT

clone_size: -
j_call: TRBJ1-3
d_call: TRBD1
v_call: TRBV29-1
cdr3_aa: CSVAQGDSGNTIYF
cdr3_nt: TGCAGCGTTGCACAGGGGGATTCTGGAAACACCATATATTTT

clone_size: -
j_call: TRBJ2-1
d_call: -
v_call: TRBV11-3
cdr3_aa: CASSLSNEQFF
cdr3_nt: TGTGCCAGCAGCTTATCCAATGAGCAGTTCTTC

clone_size: -
j_call: TRBJ1-1
d_call: -
v_call: TRBV11-1
cdr3_aa: CASSLAVNTEAFF
cdr3_nt: TGTGCCAGCAGCTTAGCTGTGAACACTGAAGCTTTCTTT

clone_size: -
j_call: TRBJ1-4
d_call: -
v_call: TRBV28
cdr3_aa: CASSLPGHFNEKLFF
cdr3_nt: TGTGCCAGCAGTCTCCCGGGACACTTTAATGAAAAACTGTTTTTT

clone_size: few
j_call: TRBJ2-7
d_call: TRBD1
v_call: TRBV6-1
cdr3_aa: CASSEEGTGGYEQYF
cdr3_nt: TGTGCCAGCAGTGAAGAAGGGACAGGGGGGTACGAGCAGTACTTC

clone_size: -
j_call: TRBJ2-7
d_call: TRBD2
v_call: TRBV7-2
cdr3_aa: CASSQSSVTSGSRREQYF
cdr3_nt: TGTGCCAGCAGCCAATCCTCGGTGACTAGCGGGAGCCGGCGCGAGCAGTACTTC

clone_size: -
j_call: TRBJ1-2
d_call: -
v_call: TRBV30
cdr3_aa: CAWRQSYGYTF
cdr3_nt: TGTGCCTGGAGGCAGAGCTATGGCTACACCTTC

clone_size: -
j_call: TRBJ1-5
d_call: -
v_call: TRBV7-2
cdr3_aa: CASTPGQSHSNQPQHF
cdr3_nt: TGTGCCAGCACCCCCGGACAGTCTCATAGCAATCAGCCCCAGCATTTT

clone_size: -
j_call: TRBJ1-1
d_call: -
v_call: TRBV27
cdr3_aa: CASSPPGLGTEAFF
cdr3_nt: TGTGCCAGCAGTCCCCCCGGGTTGGGCACTGAAGCTTTCTTT

clone_size: -
j_call: TRBJ2-7
d_call: -
v_call: TRBV29-1
cdr3_aa: CSVDVDYEQYF
cdr3_nt: TGCAGCGTTGACGTTGACTACGAGCAGTACTTC

clone_size: once
j_call: TRBJ2-7
d_call: -
v_call: TRBV7-2
cdr3_aa: CASSLQNTYEQYF
cdr3_nt: TGTGCCAGCAGCCTACAGAATACCTACGAGCAGTACTTC

clone_size: -
j_call: TRBJ1-5
d_call: -
v_call: TRBV6-1
cdr3_aa: CASSTLNQPQHF
cdr3_nt: TGTGCCAGCAGTACCCTAAATCAGCCCCAGCATTTT

clone_size: -
j_call: TRBJ1-2
d_call: -
v_call: TRBV21-1
cdr3_aa: CASSIPTGGGYGYTF
cdr3_nt: TGTGCCAGCAGCATCCCAACAGGAGGCGGCTATGGCTACACCTTC

clone_size: few
j_call: TRBJ2-2
d_call: TRBD1
v_call: TRBV5-1
cdr3_aa: CASSLLGQGAAGELFF
cdr3_nt: TGCGCCAGCAGCTTGTTGGGACAGGGGGCGGCCGGGGAGCTGTTTTTT

clone_size: -
j_call: TRBJ1-4
d_call: -
v_call: TRBV2
cdr3_aa: CASTPREGGKLFF
cdr3_nt: TGTGCCAGCACCCCTAGGGAGGGCGGAAAACTGTTTTTT

clone_size: -
j_call: TRBJ2-7
d_call: -
v_call: TRBV18
cdr3_aa: CASPAWEDNYEQYF
cdr3_nt: TGTGCCAGCCCTGCCTGGGAGGATAACTACGAGCAGTACTTC

clone_size: -
j_call: TRBJ2-7
d_call: -
v_call: TRBV7-2
cdr3_aa: CASSLDGINYEQYF
cdr3_nt: TGTGCCAGCAGCTTAGATGGGATAAACTACGAGCAGTACTTC